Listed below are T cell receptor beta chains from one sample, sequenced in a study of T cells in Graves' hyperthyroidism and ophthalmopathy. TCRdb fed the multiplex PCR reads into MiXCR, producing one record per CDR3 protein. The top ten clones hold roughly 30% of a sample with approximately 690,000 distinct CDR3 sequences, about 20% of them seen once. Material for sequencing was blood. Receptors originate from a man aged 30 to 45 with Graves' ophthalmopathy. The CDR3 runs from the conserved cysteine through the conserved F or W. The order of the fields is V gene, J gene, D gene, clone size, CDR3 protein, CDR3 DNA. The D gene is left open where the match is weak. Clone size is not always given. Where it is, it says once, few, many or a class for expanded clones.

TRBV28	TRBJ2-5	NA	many	CASSLLQGIGTQYF	TGTGCCAGCAGTTTACTTCAGGGGATTGGGACCCAGTACTTC
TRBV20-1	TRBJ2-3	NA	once	CSPGLGADTQYF	TGCAGTCCGGGCCTCGGGGCAGATACGCAGTATTTT
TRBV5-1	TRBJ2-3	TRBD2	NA	CASSVDGRASDTQYF	TGCGCCAGCAGCGTCGACGGGAGGGCCTCAGATACGCAGTATTTT
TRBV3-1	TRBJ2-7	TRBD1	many	CASSQAGTGHREQYF	TGTGCCAGCAGCCAAGCCGGGACAGGGCACCGCGAGCAGTACTTC
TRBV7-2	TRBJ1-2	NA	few	CASSLAKGGEGYGYTF	TGTGCCAGCAGCTTAGCGAAAGGAGGGGAAGGCTATGGCTACACCTTC
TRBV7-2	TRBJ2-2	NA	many	CASSAIPGELFF	TGTGCCAGCAGCGCCATTCCCGGGGAGCTGTTTTTT
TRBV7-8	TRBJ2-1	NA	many	CASSLTHLPYNEQFF	TGTGCCAGCAGCTTAACCCACCTACCCTACAATGAGCAGTTCTTC
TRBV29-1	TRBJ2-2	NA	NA	CSRPRGSPGELFF	TGCAGCCGCCCAAGAGGGTCCCCCGGGGAGCTGTTTTTT
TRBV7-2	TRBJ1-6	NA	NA	CASLPMGRNSPLHF	TGTGCCAGTCTTCCTATGGGGCGTAATTCACCCCTCCACTTT
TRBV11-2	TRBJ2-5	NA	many	CASSLVSSVWETQYF	TGTGCCAGCAGCTTAGTCTCCTCCGTTTGGGAGACCCAGTACTTC
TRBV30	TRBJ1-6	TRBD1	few	CAWKPRQGANSPLHF	TGTGCCTGGAAACCGCGACAGGGGGCGAACTCACCCCTCCACTTT
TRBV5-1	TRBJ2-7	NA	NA	CASTLAESSYEQYF	TGCGCCAGCACCTTAGCGGAAAGCTCCTACGAGCAGTACTTC
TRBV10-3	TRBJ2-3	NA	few	CAIGDLDTDTQYF	TGTGCCATCGGTGACCTCGACACAGATACGCAGTATTTT
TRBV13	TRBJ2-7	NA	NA	CASSFDRSEQYF	TGTGCCAGCAGCTTCGACCGGAGCGAGCAGTACTTC
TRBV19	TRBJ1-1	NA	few	CASSIDRDTEAFF	TGTGCCAGTAGTATAGACAGAGACACTGAAGCTTTCTTT
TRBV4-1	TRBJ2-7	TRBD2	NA	CASSQDGSGIYYEQYF	TGCGCCAGCAGCCAAGATGGCAGCGGGATCTACTACGAGCAGTACTTC
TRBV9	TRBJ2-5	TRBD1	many	CASSVGGRGLQETQYF	TGTGCCAGCAGCGTAGGAGGCAGGGGGCTGCAAGAGACCCAGTACTTC
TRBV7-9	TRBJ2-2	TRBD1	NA	CASNPHRTGFGGELFF	TGTGCCAGCAACCCGCATCGGACAGGGTTCGGCGGGGAGCTGTTTTTT
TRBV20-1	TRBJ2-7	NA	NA	CSASRTLYEQYF	TGCAGTGCGAGTAGGACTCTCTACGAGCAGTACTTC
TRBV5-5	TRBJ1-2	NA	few	CASSLSQSTYGYTF	TGTGCCAGCAGCTTGTCTCAGTCGACCTATGGCTACACCTTC
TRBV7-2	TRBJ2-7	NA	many	CASSPRVWGPYEQYF	TGTGCCAGCAGCCCCCGGGTTTGGGGCCCCTACGAGCAGTACTTC
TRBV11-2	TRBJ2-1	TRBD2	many	CASSLSGIVNEQFF	TGTGCCAGCAGCCTTAGCGGGATAGTCAATGAGCAGTTCTTC
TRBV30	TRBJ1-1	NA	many	CAWSQDAVTEAFF	TGTGCCTGGAGTCAGGACGCGGTCACTGAAGCTTTCTTT
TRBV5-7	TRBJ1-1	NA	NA	CASSTAGKNTEAFF	TGTGCCAGCAGCACAGCCGGGAAGAACACTGAAGCTTTCTTT
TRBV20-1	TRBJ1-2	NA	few	CSASGDTSANYGYTF	TGCAGTGCTAGCGGGGACACCTCTGCTAACTATGGCTACACCTTC
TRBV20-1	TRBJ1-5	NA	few	CSANGGRGNQPQHF	TGCAGTGCTAATGGGGGCCGGGGCAATCAGCCCCAGCATTTT
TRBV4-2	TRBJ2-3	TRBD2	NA	CASSQAPGLISTDTQYF	TGTGCCAGCAGCCAAGCCCCGGGACTAATAAGCACAGATACGCAGTATTTT
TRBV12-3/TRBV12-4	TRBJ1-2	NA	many	CASRSGFGEGYTF	TGTGCCAGCAGGTCTGGGTTCGGGGAAGGCTACACCTTC
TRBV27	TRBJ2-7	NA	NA	CASSMRKISYEQYF	TGTGCCAGCAGTATGAGGAAAATCTCCTACGAGCAGTACTTC
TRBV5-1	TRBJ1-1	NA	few	CASRPDGGDNTEAFF	TGCGCCAGCAGACCCGACGGGGGGGATAACACTGAAGCTTTCTTT
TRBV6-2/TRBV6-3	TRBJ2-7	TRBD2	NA	CASSLSAGGLFGYEQYF	TGTGCCAGCAGTTTGTCAGCGGGAGGCTTGTTCGGTTACGAGCAGTACTTC
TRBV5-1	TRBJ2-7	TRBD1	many	CASSLDRGLVREQYF	TGCGCCAGCAGCTTGGACAGGGGTCTAGTTCGCGAGCAGTACTTC
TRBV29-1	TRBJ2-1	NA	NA	CSVVRLTRRATGNEQFF	TGCAGCGTTGTGAGACTTACTAGGAGGGCTACAGGAAATGAGCAGTTCTTC
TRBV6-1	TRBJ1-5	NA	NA	CASSQSQYSNQPQHF	TGTGCCAGCAGTCAATCTCAGTATAGCAATCAGCCCCAGCATTTT
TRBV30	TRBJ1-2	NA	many	CAWIAPQSSYGYTF	TGTGCCTGGATAGCTCCCCAGAGCAGCTATGGCTACACCTTC
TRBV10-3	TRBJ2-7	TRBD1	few	CAISGTGGSYEQYF	TGTGCCATCAGTGGGACAGGGGGTTCCTACGAGCAGTACTTC
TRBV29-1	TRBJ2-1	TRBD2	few	CSAKGAGGRGSSYNEQFF	TGCAGCGCCAAAGGGGCGGGAGGGCGCGGAAGCTCCTACAATGAGCAGTTCTTC
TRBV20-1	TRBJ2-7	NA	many	CSARASAVSYEQYF	TGCAGTGCTAGAGCGTCAGCAGTGTCCTACGAGCAGTACTTC
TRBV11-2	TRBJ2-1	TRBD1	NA	CASSQGVYRVGKFF	TGTGCCAGCAGCCAGGGGGTATATAGGGTGGGGAAGTTCTTC
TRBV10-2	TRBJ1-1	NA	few	CASSQLGAGGSTEAFF	TGCGCCAGCAGCCAACTTGGGGCCGGGGGAAGTACTGAAGCTTTCTTT
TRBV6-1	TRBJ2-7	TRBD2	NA	CASFSGTSDYEQYF	TGTGCCAGCTTCTCTGGGACTAGCGACTACGAGCAGTACTTC
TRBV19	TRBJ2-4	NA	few	CASSIGGTGKKNIQYF	TGTGCCAGTAGTATTGGAGGAACAGGGAAGAAGAACATTCAGTACTTC
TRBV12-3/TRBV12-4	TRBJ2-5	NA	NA	CAIGPDQETQYF	TGTGCCATTGGACCCGACCAAGAGACCCAGTACTTC